Listed here are 25 T cell receptor beta chains from one sample, sequenced in a study of shared clonotypes between healthy human individuals. Assay used: immunoSEQ multiplex PCR; TCRdb lists only in-frame clones, some missing. Here the sample spans around 510,000 clones, 90% to 97% being singletons. The sequenced sample was naive CD4+ T cells sorted from blood. The subset was: CD45RA+ positively selected. These receptors were taken from a woman in her twenties or thirties in good health.

The chain has TRBV2 and TRBJ2-7, with D hard to call. The CDR3 consists of 12 residues. V dropped 5 bases and J dropped 7 bases, with 12 bases sitting between them. The germline V gene encodes CDR1 SNHLY and CDR2 FYNNEI. CDR3 DNA sequence: TGTGCCAGCAGTATTCTAAAGATAGAGCAGTACTTC. It codes for CASSILKIEQYF.

The chain has TRBV27 and TRBJ2-1; the D gene is possibly TRBD1 (6 bases). Trimming shortened V by 0 bases and J by 9 bases, and 15 bases separated the two germline ends. The CDR3 contains 15 residues. Per the germline V gene, CDR1 is MNHEY and CDR2 is SMNVEV (reference sequence). CDR3 protein: CASSLSTTGFVEQFF. CDR3 coding DNA: TGTGCCAGCAGTTTATCAACCACAGGGTTCGTTGAGCAGTTCTTC.

The chain combines TRBV28 with TRBJ2-5; D assignment may be TRBD1 or TRBD2 (6 bases each). The V gene's germline CDR1 is MDHEN and CDR2 SYDVKM. The CDR3 consists of 17 residues. The V and J ends lost 3 bases and 5 bases respectively, with 22 bases between them. The DNA of the CDR3 is TGTGCCAGCAGTTTTCCGCTGACAGGCCCGGGGGAGGAGACCCAGTACTTC. This encodes CASSFPLTGPGEETQYF.

V usage is TRBV28 and J usage is TRBJ2-3, with 8 bases fitting TRBD2. Per the germline V gene, CDR1 is MDHEN and CDR2 is SYDVKM. This CDR3 has 16 residues. Trimming cost V 4 bases and J 4 bases; bases outside gene matches: 10. The CDR3, as DNA: TGTGCCAGCAGTTCATCTGGACTAGCAGTGGCAGATACGCAGTATTTT. It encodes CASSSSGLAVADTQYF.

V is TRBV6-5 and J is TRBJ2-7; D is perhaps TRBD1 (6 bases). The CDR3 has 15 amino acids. V was shortened by 6 bases and J by 3 bases, with 18 bases between the two germline ends. The germline CDR1 and CDR2 sequences are MNHEY and SVGAGI. For the CDR3, the DNA is TGTGCCAGCAGGAATCCCGGGACAAAGAACTACGAGCAGTACTTC. It yields the protein CASRNPGTKNYEQYF.

V and J are TRBV29-1 and TRBJ1-2; D possibly corresponds to TRBD1 (6 bases). This CDR3 comprises 12 residues. CDR1 SQVTM and CDR2 ANQGSEA come from the germline V gene. The germline V and J ends were trimmed by 3 bases and 2 bases, with 7 bases remaining between them. The CDR3: CSVETGNYGYTF. CDR3 sequence (DNA): TGCAGCGTTGAGACAGGAAACTATGGCTACACCTTC.

V usage is TRBV5-1 and J usage is TRBJ2-3, with D possibly TRBD1 on 6 matching bases. Germline values: CDR1 SGHRS, CDR2 YFSETQ. This CDR3 has 15 residues. Trimming shortened V by 4 bases and J by 2 bases, and 14 bases separated the two germline ends. CDR3 sequence (DNA): TGCGCCAGCAGCATGGATACAGGGATCACAGATACGCAGTATTTT. Its protein is CASSMDTGITDTQYF.

The chain has TRBV5-5 and TRBJ2-3; maybe TRBD1 (6 bases). CDR3 length equals 14 residues. The germline CDR1 and CDR2 sequences are SGHKS and YYEKEE (reference sequence). Trimming left V 4 bases short and J 6 bases short, with 15 bases between. This CDR3 is CASSKAWDIDTQYF. The CDR3 DNA reads as TGTGCCAGCAGCAAGGCCTGGGACATCGATACGCAGTATTTT. Together with reference TRBV5-5 and TRBJ2-3, the CDR3 gives the full variable domain: DAGVTQSPTHLIKTRGQQVTLRCSPISGHKSVSWYQQVLGQGPQFIFQYYEKEERGRGNFPDRFSARQFPNYSSELNVNALLLGDSALYLCASSKAWDIDTQYFGPGTRLTVL.

This chain links TRBV21-1 with TRBJ1-5; TRBD1, the D gene given by the table, was not confirmed from the DNA. TRBV21-1 is a listed pseudogene. This CDR3 has 19 amino acids. CDR3 residues: CASSKGGTGDRFSNQPQHF. CDR3 nucleotides: TGTGCCAGCAGCAAAGGTGGGACAGGGGACCGATTTAGCAATCAGCCCCAGCATTTT.

The chain employs TRBV2 and TRBJ1-1, with a weak D call TRBD1 (5 bases). This CDR3 is 13 amino acids long. Germline CDR1 and CDR2: SNHLY and FYNNEI. V shed 8 bases and J shed 2 bases, with 12 bases lying between them. The CDR3 sequence is CASPAGVNTEAFF. The CDR3 DNA reads TGTGCCAGCCCGGCGGGGGTTAACACTGAAGCTTTCTTT.

Here the CDR3 reads CASSAGTSGSTTVSDTQYF. The CDR3 DNA sequence: TGTGCCAGCAGCGCTGGGACTAGCGGGAGCACGACGGTTTCAGATACGCAGTATTTT. The rearrangement joins TRBV2 to TRBJ2-3; 14 nucleotides line up with TRBD2. The CDR3 spans 19 residues. Germline V lookup: CDR1 SNHLY, CDR2 FYNNEI. The J segment lost 4 bases and the V segment lost 6 bases, leaving 15 bases of the junction unmatched.

This rearrangement joins TRBV28 to TRBJ2-2; 9 bases fit TRBD1. Germline V gives CDR1 MDHEN, CDR2 SYDVKM. This CDR3 has 20 residues. V was clipped by 0 bases and J by 1 base; unmatched bases: 12. The CDR3, as DNA: TGTGCCAGCAGTTTATGGTGGGGGGACCGGGACAGGGAGAACACCGGGGAGCTGTTTTTT. Translation: CASSLWWGDRDRENTGELFF. Complete variable domain (other parts from reference TRBV28 and TRBJ2-2): DVKVTQSSRYLVKRTGEKVFLECVQDMDHENMFWYRQDPGLGLRLIYFSYDVKMKEKGDIPEGYSVSREKKERFSLILESASTNQTSMYLCASSLWWGDRDRENTGELFFGEGSRLTVL.

This chain connects TRBV11-2 to TRBJ1-3, with no clear D. The germline V gene has CDR1 SGHAT and CDR2 FQNNGV. The germline V and J ends were trimmed by 2 bases and 1 base, with 0 bases remaining between them. The CDR3 is 12 amino acids. CDR3 sequence (DNA): TGTGCCAGCAGCTTATCTGGAAACACCATATATTTT. Protein sequence: CASSLSGNTIYF.

This clone was detected a few times. The V gene is TRBV18, the J gene TRBJ2-2, with TRBD2 matching 15 bases. The CDR3 runs to 22 residues. The ends lost 1 base at V and 3 bases at J; junction bases unmatched: 15. Per the germline V gene, CDR1 is KGHSH and CDR2 is LQKENI. CDR3 in DNA: TGTGCCAGCTCACCACGACCAACCGGGACTAGCGGGAGGATTACGCACACCGGGGAGCTGTTTTTT. Translation gives CASSPRPTGTSGRITHTGELFF.

The V call is TRBV7-2, the J call TRBJ1-1; 7 bases are a match to TRBD1. CDR3 length: 12 residues. Trimming removed 7 bases from V and 5 bases from J; junction bases left unmatched: 4. Per the germline V gene, CDR1 is SGHTA and CDR2 is FQGNSA. This CDR3 is CASTEQGTEAFF. The CDR3 region has the DNA TGTGCCAGCACTGAACAGGGGACTGAAGCTTTCTTT.

This rearrangement joins TRBV27 to TRBJ2-5; TRBD2 matches 15 bases. The CDR3 covers 19 residues. The germline gives CDR1 MNHEY, CDR2 SMNVEV (reference sequence). The V segment lost 6 bases and the J segment 5 bases; nucleotides outside the gene matches: 16. Here the CDR3 reads CASSPLGTSGRSFRETQYF. The CDR3 coding sequence is TGTGCCAGCAGCCCATTAGGGACTAGCGGGAGGAGTTTCCGGGAGACCCAGTACTTC.

V gene TRBV19 combines with J gene TRBJ2-5; 9 bases align to TRBD1. The CDR3 loop spans 16 amino acids. After removal of 5 bases from V and 0 bases from J, the junction contained 7 bases not matched to a gene. Germline values: CDR1 LNHDA, CDR2 SQIVND (reference sequence). CDR3 nucleotides: TGTGCCAGTAGTTGGGACAGGGTCCCCCACCAAGAGACCCAGTACTTC. As protein: CASSWDRVPHQETQYF.

The chain combines TRBV19 with TRBJ1-5; the D gene is possibly TRBD1 (6 bases). The V end was cut by 7 bases, the J end by 5 bases, with 21 bases between. Germline values: CDR1 LNHDA, CDR2 SQIVND (reference sequence). CDR3 size: 16 residues. In DNA, the CDR3 is TGTGCCAGTATCACCGCCTCGGGGGCGTTTGATCAGCCCCAGCATTTT. This translates into CASITASGAFDQPQHF.

The chain recombines TRBV6-6 with TRBJ2-7; D might be TRBD1 (6 bases). Trimming pared 0 bases from V and 6 bases from J, leaving 9 bases between. The CDR3 is 13 amino acids. Germline V gene sequence: CDR1 MNHNY, CDR2 SVGAGI (reference sequence). The CDR3 reads CASSYSPDSEQYF. For the CDR3, the DNA is TGTGCCAGCAGTTACTCACCGGACAGCGAGCAGTACTTC.

The chain employs TRBV7-8 and TRBJ2-3; 14 bases agree with TRBD2. The CDR3 loop spans 19 amino acids. V lost 5 bases to trimming and J lost 5 bases; unmatched junction nucleotides: 15. Germline CDR1 SGHVS, CDR2 FQNEAQ. Here the CDR3 DNA reads TGTGCCAGCAGCCGCCTCCTGGAGACGGGACTAGCGGGAGTAGATACGCAGTATTTT. It yields the protein CASSRLLETGLAGVDTQYF.

This clone was seen only a few times. The chain employs TRBV6-5 and TRBJ2-7, with a possible D match to TRBD1 (6 bases). This CDR3 comprises 12 residues. CDR1 is MNHEY, CDR2 SVGAGI, per germline. The V end lost 7 bases, the J end lost 4 bases, and 11 bases lay between the germline ends. The CDR3 DNA follows: TGTGCCAGCATGGGGGCAGGTTACGAGCAGTACTTC. Protein product: CASMGAGYEQYF.

Worth noting for this clone: The sample has other DNA sequences that encode this CDR3 too. This sequence joins TRBV5-6 and TRBJ1-1; a possible D gene is TRBD1 (5 bases). Trimming pared 0 bases from V and 3 bases from J, leaving 6 bases between. Germline V gives CDR1 SGHDT, CDR2 YYEEEE. CDR3 length: 13 residues. Here the CDR3 DNA reads TGTGCCAGCAGCTTGGTCAGGGACACTGAAGCTTTCTTT. Residues: CASSLVRDTEAFF.

The V and J genes are TRBV5-1 and TRBJ2-2, with D perhaps being TRBD1 or TRBD2 (5 bases each). The germline V gene has CDR1 SGHRS and CDR2 YFSETQ. This CDR3 has 13 amino acids. The germline V and J ends were trimmed by 7 bases and 6 bases, with 13 bases remaining between them. CDR3 protein: CASQMGESGELFF. The CDR3 DNA sequence: TGCGCCAGCCAAATGGGGGAATCCGGGGAGCTGTTTTTT.

This sequence joins TRBV5-1 and TRBJ2-5; a possible D gene is TRBD1 (5 bases). Germline V gene lookup returns CDR1 SGHRS and CDR2 YFSETQ. CDR3 length equals 14 residues. Between the trimmed V and J ends, which lost 1 base and 1 base, there was a span of 8 bases. CDR3 DNA sequence: TGCGCCAGCAGCTTGAGACAGCTCCAAGAGACCCAGTACTTC. It codes for CASSLRQLQETQYF.

This CDR3 reads CASSQRGAGFRSYEQYF. Here the CDR3 DNA reads TGCGCCAGCAGCCAAAGGGGGGCTGGGTTTCGCTCCTACGAGCAGTACTTC. The rearrangement joins TRBV4-1 to TRBJ2-7; either TRBD1 or TRBD2 may fit D (6 bases each). V gave up 2 bases and J gave up 0 bases, with 17 bases separating them. This CDR3 spans 17 amino acids. CDR1 MGHRA and CDR2 YSYEKL come from the germline V gene.